Following are 19 T cell receptor beta chains from one sample sequenced in a study of cytomegalovirus exposure and HLA in healthy donors. The study ran its PCR with 60 Vbeta and 13 Jbeta primers. The data were produced by immunoSEQ multiplex PCR, yet TCRdb's version contains in-frame clones alone and is incomplete. This table holds 150,000 to 200,000 clones, 85% found once. Sequences were obtained from PBMCs. These receptor sequences come from a woman aged 45-59 years in good health and CMV-seronegative.

CDR3 sequence: CASSPSTGQGLEAQHF. The CDR3 DNA reads TGCGCCAGCAGCCCAAGCACGGGACAGGGACTCGAGGCCCAGCATTTT. This sequence joins TRBV4-1 and TRBJ1-5; 9 bases align to TRBD1. The CDR3 has 16 residues. Trimming cost V 4 bases and J 11 bases; bases outside gene matches: 15. Germline CDR1 is MGHRA and CDR2 is YSYEKL.

The V and J genes are TRBV7-2 and TRBJ2-2, with D possibly TRBD2 on 5 matching bases. Trimming pared 1 base from V and 1 base from J, leaving 7 bases between. CDR3 length equals 15 residues. The germline V gene encodes CDR1 SGHTA and CDR2 FQGNSA. DNA of the CDR3: TGTGCCAGCAGCTTAGGGAGGATGAACACCGGGGAGCTGTTTTTT. This gives the protein CASSLGRMNTGELFF.

The chain is built from TRBV10-2 and TRBJ2-1, with 7 bases fitting TRBD2. Germline V gene sequence: CDR1 WSHSY, CDR2 SAAADI. V trimming: 9 bases; J trimming: 4 bases; junction bases outside the gene matches: 6. This CDR3 spans 13 amino acids. DNA for the CDR3: TGCGCCAGTTTGGCGGGGGATTACAATGAGCAGTTCTTC. Its translation: CASLAGDYNEQFF.

The V call is TRBV7-9, the J call TRBJ2-5; 9 positions match TRBD2. Unmatched junction bases numbered 5, after V lost 1 base and J lost 5 bases. CDR1 SEHNR and CDR2 FQNEAQ come from the germline V gene (reference sequence). The CDR3 runs to 15 residues. The CDR3, as DNA: TGTGCCAGCAGCTTAGGTTTAGCGGGAGTGGAGACCCAGTACTTC. This translates into CASSLGLAGVETQYF.

The J gene is TRBJ2-1, the V gene TRBV7-9, with 9 positions matching TRBD1. The V and J ends lost 5 bases and 8 bases, in that order; junction bases with no gene match: 13. This CDR3 contains 16 residues. Germline CDR1 and CDR2: SEHNR and FQNEAQ (reference sequence). The CDR3 DNA reads as TGTGCCAGCAGCGGCAAATCCGGGACAGGGTTCCATGAGCAGTTCTTC. Translation: CASSGKSGTGFHEQFF.

This clone was observed once. The genes are TRBV27 and TRBJ2-4; tentatively, D is TRBD1 (6 bases). V was shortened by 3 bases and J by 1 base, with 19 bases between the two germline ends. The CDR3 runs to 18 residues. The V gene's germline CDR1 is MNHEY and CDR2 SMNVEV (reference sequence). The CDR3: CASSFPVTGIRAKNIQYF. CDR3 coding DNA: TGTGCCAGCAGTTTCCCTGTGACAGGAATAAGGGCCAAAAACATTCAGTACTTC.

The chain links TRBV7-2 to TRBJ2-3; D is unresolved. This CDR3 is built from 19 residues. Trimming shortened V by 2 bases and J by 1 base, and 22 bases separated the two germline ends. Germline V CDR1 and CDR2: SGHTA, FQGNSA. CDR3: CASSLMRQEFNTGTDTQYF. The CDR3 nucleotides are TGTGCCAGCAGCTTAATGCGTCAGGAATTCAATACTGGCACAGATACGCAGTATTTT. Complete variable domain (other parts from reference TRBV7-2 and TRBJ2-3): GAGVSQSPSNKVTEKGKDVELRCDPISGHTALYWYRQSLGQGLEFLIYFQGNSAPDKSGLPSDRFSAERTGGSVSTLTIQRTQQEDSAVYLCASSLMRQEFNTGTDTQYFGPGTRLTVL.

This clone was seen once. V usage is TRBV27 and J usage is TRBJ2-7; 9 nucleotides match TRBD1. The germline V gene has CDR1 MNHEY and CDR2 SMNVEV (reference sequence). Trimming cost V 4 bases and J 5 bases; bases outside gene matches: 9. The CDR3 runs to 15 residues. The CDR3 region has the DNA TGTGCCAGCAGTTCACAGGGGGCGTTAGGGCACGAGCAGTACTTC. Protein sequence: CASSSQGALGHEQYF.

This chain connects TRBV2 to TRBJ2-2, with 7 bases fitting TRBD1. Unmatched junction bases numbered 12, after V lost 6 bases and J lost 8 bases. The CDR3 spans 15 residues. The germline gives CDR1 SNHLY, CDR2 FYNNEI. CDR3 bases: TGTGCCAGCAGAATCCAGGGACAGTATTCGGGGGAGCTGTTTTTT. Its protein is CASRIQGQYSGELFF.

In this sample, this clone turned up a few times. This rearrangement joins TRBV28 to TRBJ2-5; 9 bases line up with TRBD2. Trimming took 1 base from V and 3 from J; bases not matched to a gene: 12. Germline lookup yields CDR1 MDHEN and CDR2 SYDVKM. CDR3 size: 18 residues. The DNA of the CDR3 is TGTGCCAGCAGTTTATCGTCCCCCCGGACTAGCGAAAAAGAGACCCAGTACTTC. Translation: CASSLSSPRTSEKETQYF.

A word on this clone: One end of the junction is discordant with germline, which a read error may explain. V is TRBV7-9 and J is TRBJ1-1; 9 nucleotides agree with TRBD1. This CDR3 has 17 residues. Germline CDR1 is SEHNR and CDR2 is FQNEAQ (reference sequence). The CDR3 sequence: CASSPGQGNRMNTGAFF. The CDR3, as DNA: TGTGCCAGCAGCCCGGGACAGGGAAACCGAATGAACACTGGAGCTTTCTTT.

This clone was found once. The V and J genes are TRBV27 and TRBJ2-5; TRBD2 matches 11 bases. Germline values: CDR1 MNHEY, CDR2 SMNVEV (reference sequence). CDR3 length equals 15 residues. V lost 5 bases and J lost 5; bases outside the gene matches: 7. The CDR3 sequence: CASSVTSGRRETQYF. The DNA of the CDR3 is TGTGCCAGCAGTGTTACTAGCGGGAGACGGGAGACCCAGTACTTC.

The chain recombines TRBV7-6 with TRBJ1-1; D is unclear. Germline V gene sequence: CDR1 SGHVS, CDR2 FNYEAQ. The V gene lost 4 bases and the J gene lost 0 bases, with 9 bases spanning the gap. The CDR3 spans 14 residues. CDR3 protein: CASSSSGMNTEAFF. The CDR3 nucleotides read TGTGCCAGCAGCTCGTCGGGAATGAACACTGAAGCTTTCTTT.

The genes are TRBV5-5 and TRBJ2-5, with a tentative D call TRBD1 (6 bases). The V gene lost 3 bases and the J gene lost 2 bases, with 11 bases spanning the gap. CDR1 and CDR2 from the germline V gene are SGHKS and YYEKEE (reference sequence). This CDR3 is 14 amino acids long. The CDR3 spells CASSSQGIQETQYF. In DNA form, the CDR3 reads TGTGCCAGCAGCTCACAGGGAATTCAAGAGACCCAGTACTTC.

J is TRBJ2-7 and V is TRBV28; D gene uncertain. Germline CDR1 is MDHEN and CDR2 is SYDVKM. Trimming pared 4 bases from V and 6 bases from J, leaving 13 bases between. The CDR3 is 13 amino acids. This CDR3 reads CASSSRPPGEQYF. CDR3 bases: TGTGCCAGCAGTTCCCGCCCCCCGGGCGAGCAGTACTTC.

This clone was found once. The chain carries TRBV6-4 and TRBJ2-3; D gene ambiguous. This CDR3 is built from 13 residues. The V gene's germline CDR1 is MRHNA and CDR2 SNTAGT. Trimming pared 2 bases from V and 5 bases from J, leaving 8 bases between. The CDR3 protein is CASSDRVRDTQYF. Written as DNA, the CDR3 is TGTGCCAGCAGTGACCGGGTGAGAGATACGCAGTATTTT.

The V gene is TRBV28, the J gene TRBJ1-1; D is unclear. Trimming left V 7 bases short and J 4 bases short, with 13 bases between. The CDR3 spans 13 residues. Per germline, CDR1 MDHEN and CDR2 SYDVKM. CDR3 sequence (DNA): TGTGCCAGCAATGTTAACCTAGGCACTGAAGCTTTCTTT. It translates to CASNVNLGTEAFF.

The chain is built from TRBV19 and TRBJ1-5; D unresolved. The CDR3 covers 15 residues. In germline, CDR1 is LNHDA, CDR2 SQIVND (reference sequence). With 7 bases removed from V and 5 bases from J, the gap between germline ends came to 18 bases. The chain's CDR3 is CASTLNQAVDQPQHF. CDR3 DNA sequence: TGTGCCAGTACTTTAAATCAGGCCGTCGATCAGCCCCAGCATTTT.

The rearrangement joins TRBV5-1 to TRBJ2-1; D possibly corresponds to TRBD1 (6 bases). The CDR3 runs to 14 residues. CDR1 is SGHRS, CDR2 YFSETQ, per germline. Trimming removed 4 bases at V and 9 bases at J, with 17 bases between. CDR3 protein: CASSEGDNLSEQFF. The DNA of the CDR3 is TGCGCCAGCAGCGAAGGGGACAATCTCAGTGAGCAGTTCTTC.